The 28 T cell receptor beta chains reported below all come from one sample, sequenced in a study of blood T cell repertoires in COVID-19. Produced via immunoSEQ multiplex PCR; TCRdb's table is partial and in-frame only. The sample has 150,000 to 200,000 clones, approximately 80% seen once. Sequenced input: peripheral blood. These receptors originate from a woman between 40 and 50 years old with COVID-19, enrolled during active disease.

This sequence joins TRBV11-2 and TRBJ2-3, with D maybe TRBD2 (6 bases). CDR1 SGHAT and CDR2 FQNNGV come from the germline V gene. V was trimmed by 3 bases and J by 2 bases, leaving 15 bases between them. This CDR3 is built from 16 residues. CDR3 loop: CASSFSGRGATDTQYF. The CDR3 coding sequence is TGTGCCAGCAGCTTTTCCGGGAGAGGTGCCACAGATACGCAGTATTTT.

The chain links TRBV27 to TRBJ2-7; TRBD1 is a possible D gene (6 bases). This CDR3 comprises 15 residues. With 6 bases removed from V and 4 bases from J, the gap between germline ends came to 19 bases. Germline assignment: CDR1 MNHEY and CDR2 SMNVEV (reference sequence). CDR3 loop: CASSMMGAGSYEQYF. CDR3 nucleotide sequence: TGTGCCAGCAGCATGATGGGGGCCGGTAGTTACGAGCAGTACTTC.

V usage is TRBV19 and J usage is TRBJ2-3, with a possible D match to TRBD1 (6 bases). There are 15 residues in the CDR3. Deletions cut 1 base from V and 8 bases from J, with 16 bases between. Per germline, CDR1 LNHDA and CDR2 SQIVND (reference sequence). CDR3 loop: CASSIAGQLRVTQYF. CDR3 in DNA: TGTGCCAGTAGTATAGCTGGACAGTTACGGGTTACGCAGTATTTT. Together with reference TRBV19 and TRBJ2-3, the CDR3 gives the full variable domain: DGGITQSPKYLFRKEGQNVTLSCEQNLNHDAMYWYRQDPGQGLRLIYYSQIVNDFQKGDIAEGYSVSREKKESFPLTVTSAQKNPTAFYLCASSIAGQLRVTQYFGPGTRLTVL.

The chain carries TRBV2 and TRBJ2-5; D not resolved. The V gene lost 1 base and the J gene lost 5 bases, with 8 bases spanning the gap. The CDR3 has 13 residues. CDR1 and CDR2 (germline): SNHLY, FYNNEI. The CDR3 loop reads CASSEVPRETQYF. The CDR3 region has the DNA TGTGCCAGCAGTGAAGTCCCCCGGGAGACCCAGTACTTC. Complete variable domain (other parts from reference TRBV2 and TRBJ2-5): EPEVTQTPSHQVTQMGQEVILRCVPISNHLYFYWYRQILGQKVEFLVSFYNNEISEKSEIFDDQFSVERPDGSNFTLKIRSTKLEDSAMYFCASSEVPRETQYFGPGTRLLVL.

This clone was recorded once. This rearrangement joins TRBV6-6 to TRBJ2-1; D unresolved. Germline V gene lookup returns CDR1 MNHNY and CDR2 SVGAGI (reference sequence). CDR3 length equals 11 residues. Trimming pared 5 bases from V and 8 bases from J, leaving 7 bases between. Here the CDR3 DNA reads TGTGCCAGCAGTCCTAGATATGAGCAGTTCTTC. Translated, it gives CASSPRYEQFF.

The rearrangement joins TRBV19 to TRBJ1-5; D unclear. The CDR3 extends over 16 amino acids. Trimming left V 5 bases short and J 0 bases short, with 14 bases between. The germline V gene encodes CDR1 LNHDA and CDR2 SQIVND (reference sequence). CDR3 amino acids: CASSSPRHLSNQPQHF. CDR3 sequence (DNA): TGTGCCAGTAGTTCCCCGAGGCACCTTAGCAATCAGCCCCAGCATTTT.

The chain recombines TRBV5-5 with TRBJ2-5; 9 nucleotides agree with TRBD1. Germline V gives CDR1 SGHKS, CDR2 YYEKEE (reference sequence). This CDR3 is 15 amino acids long. V shed 3 bases, J shed 1 base, and the junction held 4 bases outside the gene matches. CDR3: CASSWTGVGQETQYF. The CDR3 bases are TGTGCCAGCAGCTGGACAGGGGTTGGCCAAGAGACCCAGTACTTC.

The chain recombines TRBV28 with TRBJ2-3; TRBD1 matches 7 bases. CDR3 size: 14 residues. CDR1 and CDR2 (germline): MDHEN, SYDVKM. V shed 7 bases, J shed 2 bases, and the junction held 6 bases outside the gene matches. CDR3 in DNA: TGTGCCAGCAAGGCAGGGGGATCCACAGATACGCAGTATTTT. This codes for CASKAGGSTDTQYF.

The chain uses TRBV5-6 and TRBJ1-1; D is perhaps TRBD1 (5 bases). V lost 1 base and J 4 bases, leaving 11 bases between the germline ends. The CDR3 sequence is 14 residues long. Germline CDR1 and CDR2: SGHDT and YYEEEE. The CDR3, as DNA: TGTGCCAGCAGCTTGCGGACACGTCCCACTGAAGCTTTCTTT. Translated: CASSLRTRPTEAFF. Supplemented by reference TRBV5-6 and TRBJ1-1, the full variable domain reads DAGVTQSPTHLIKTRGQQVTLRCSPKSGHDTVSWYQQALGQGPQFIFQYYEEEERQRGNFPDRFSGHQFPNYSSELNVNALLLGDSALYLCASSLRTRPTEAFFGQGTRLTVV.

The J gene is TRBJ2-7, the V gene TRBV28; D is ambiguous. The CDR3 is 14 residues long. The germline V and J ends were trimmed by 4 bases and 3 bases, with 13 bases remaining between them. The V gene's germline CDR1 is MDHEN and CDR2 SYDVKM. The CDR3 DNA reads TGTGCCAGCAGTTCTACCCCGTCCGGCTACGAGCAGTACTTC. Translated: CASSSTPSGYEQYF.

J is TRBJ2-5 and V is TRBV4-1, with D perhaps matching TRBD2 (6 bases). Trimming cost V 4 bases and J 4 bases, with 19 bases left between them. The V gene's germline CDR1 is MGHRA and CDR2 YSYEKL. This CDR3 is 16 amino acids long. For the CDR3, the DNA is TGCGCCAGCAGCCTCGAAGGAGCGTTGGGAGGAGAGACCCAGTACTTC. The encoded protein is CASSLEGALGGETQYF.

In regard to this clone: Other DNA sequences within the sample encode an identical CDR3. The chain links TRBV11-2 to TRBJ1-2; weak D call: TRBD1 (5 bases). This CDR3 is 12 amino acids long. V was clipped by 2 bases and J by 8 bases, with 9 bases between them. Looked up from germline, CDR1 is SGHAT and CDR2 is FQNNGV. The CDR3 loop is CASSLQGYGYTF. CDR3 nucleotide sequence: TGTGCCAGCAGCTTACAGGGATACGGCTACACCTTC.

V and J are TRBV7-2 and TRBJ2-1, with 8 nucleotides matching TRBD1. The trim removed 5 bases at V and 7 bases at J, leaving 13 bases unmatched. Germline assignment: CDR1 SGHTA and CDR2 FQGNSA. This CDR3 has 16 residues. CDR3 residues: CASSPIPTGGLNEQFF. The DNA of the CDR3 is TGTGCCAGCAGCCCCATTCCCACAGGGGGGTTGAATGAGCAGTTCTTC. The full variable domain, its missing parts supplied by reference TRBV7-2 and TRBJ2-1, is GAGVSQSPSNKVTEKGKDVELRCDPISGHTALYWYRQSLGQGLEFLIYFQGNSAPDKSGLPSDRFSAERTGGSVSTLTIQRTQQEDSAVYLCASSPIPTGGLNEQFFGPGTRLTVL.

The chain employs TRBV11-2 and TRBJ1-2; no clear D gene. CDR1 is SGHAT and CDR2 is FQNNGV in the germline V gene. The CDR3 sequence is 16 residues long. The V end was cut by 8 bases, the J end by 4 bases, with 23 bases between. The DNA of the CDR3 is TGTGCCAGCCGATCCACAACGATTTCTAGGCTCTATGGCTACACCTTC. The encoded protein is CASRSTTISRLYGYTF.

This chain links TRBV6-6 with TRBJ1-1, with TRBD1 matching over 9 bases. With 6 bases clipped from V and 4 bases from J, the junction kept 6 bases outside the gene matches. Germline V gene data show CDR1 as MNHNY and CDR2 as SVGAGI (reference sequence). The CDR3 covers 14 residues. The CDR3 nucleotides read TGTGCCAGCAGGACAGGGGGGTTGGGCACTGAAGCTTTCTTT. It yields the protein CASRTGGLGTEAFF.

This clone was recorded a few times. This chain connects TRBV2 to TRBJ2-7; D is unclear. This CDR3 has 11 amino acids. Germline V lookup: CDR1 SNHLY, CDR2 FYNNEI. CDR3 region: CASSEAGYWFV. The CDR3 region has the DNA TGTGCCAGCAGTGAAGCGGGCTATTGGTTTGTC.

A single count supports this clone. V is TRBV2 and J is TRBJ2-7; D may be TRBD2 (5 bases). The CDR3 spans 13 residues. V was clipped by 5 bases and J by 1 base, with 9 bases between them. CDR1 is SNHLY and CDR2 is FYNNEI in the germline V gene. The DNA for the CDR3 is TGTGCCAGCAGTTCGAGGGATTCCTACGAGCAGTACTTC. It translates to CASSSRDSYEQYF.

This clone was counted at least ten times. This rearrangement joins TRBV3-1 (or the pseudogene TRBV3-2) to TRBJ1-1; tentative D call: TRBD1 (5 bases). V lost 4 bases, J lost 3 bases, and 12 bases lay in between. The CDR3 sequence is 14 residues long. Germline loops: CDR1 LGHDT, CDR2 YNNKEL (reference sequence). CDR3 loop: CASSPRVGDTEAFF. CDR3 bases: TGTGCCAGCAGCCCCAGGGTAGGAGACACTGAAGCTTTCTTT.

This clone has only a few counts. The gene calls are TRBV27 and TRBJ2-7, with 7 bases matching TRBD2. J lost 2 bases, V lost 7 bases, and 5 bases had no gene match. The germline gives CDR1 MNHEY, CDR2 SMNVEV (reference sequence). The CDR3 totals 13 residues. In DNA form, the CDR3 reads TGTGCCAGCACTTGGGCGGGAGCCTACGAGCAGTACTTC. Translating it yields CASTWAGAYEQYF.

The chain has TRBV19 and TRBJ1-3; no definite D call. Trimming removed 4 bases at V and 0 bases at J, with 10 bases between. This CDR3 contains 15 residues. Germline assignment: CDR1 LNHDA and CDR2 SQIVND (reference sequence). The CDR3 DNA sequence: TGTGCCAGTAGTACGCGACAAGCCTCTGGAAACACCATATATTTT. It codes for CASSTRQASGNTIYF.

The V call is TRBV28, the J call TRBJ1-1; D is uncertain. This CDR3 comprises 16 residues. The germline V and J ends were trimmed by 6 bases and 4 bases, with 21 bases remaining between them. The germline V gene has CDR1 MDHEN and CDR2 SYDVKM. CDR3 nucleotide sequence: TGTGCCAGCAGGGCCCTGAGCGAGAACCTCTTCACTGAAGCTTTCTTT. Residues: CASRALSENLFTEAFF. The full variable domain, in which reference TRBV28 and TRBJ1-1 provide the parts outside the CDR3, is DVKVTQSSRYLVKRTGEKVFLECVQDMDHENMFWYRQDPGLGLRLIYFSYDVKMKEKGDIPEGYSVSREKKERFSLILESASTNQTSMYLCASRALSENLFTEAFFGQGTRLTVV.

CDR3 protein: CASSSPTLGDNSPLHF. The CDR3 region has the DNA TGTGCCAGCAGTTCCCCCACCCTCGGGGATAATTCACCCCTCCACTTT. The chain combines TRBV28 with TRBJ1-6; D unclear. CDR1 and CDR2 (germline): MDHEN, SYDVKM. The V gene lost 4 bases and the J gene lost 5 bases, with 15 bases spanning the gap. The CDR3 has 16 amino acids.

This sequence joins TRBV30 and TRBJ2-1; D unresolved. The ends were cut back, 1 base at V and 4 bases at J, with 8 bases in the middle. From germline, CDR1 is GTSNPN and CDR2 SVGIG (reference sequence). There are 13 residues in the CDR3. CDR3 amino acids: CAWSEIAYNEQFF. In nucleotides, the CDR3 is TGTGCCTGGAGTGAAATAGCTTACAATGAGCAGTTCTTC.

DNA of the CDR3: TGTGCCAGCAGCTTGGCTTCGGGGAGAGGGCTGAACACTGAAGCTTTCTTT. Its translation is CASSLASGRGLNTEAFF. This chain connects TRBV5-4 to TRBJ1-1; D is uncertain. Germline V lookup: CDR1 SGHNT, CDR2 YYREEE (reference sequence). V was pared by 0 bases and J by 0 bases, with 15 bases between. This CDR3 has 17 residues.

This chain connects TRBV19 to TRBJ2-2; 12 positions agree with TRBD1. The CDR3 loop spans 16 amino acids. CDR1 and CDR2 from the germline V gene are LNHDA and SQIVND (reference sequence). V shed 7 bases and J 3 bases; nucleotides not matched to a gene: 6. CDR3 region: CASKKGTGGYTGELFF. In DNA, the CDR3 is TGTGCCAGTAAAAAGGGGACAGGGGGCTACACCGGGGAGCTGTTTTTT.

The J gene is TRBJ2-7, the V gene TRBV5-4; maybe TRBD1 (6 bases). CDR3 length: 15 residues. The germline gives CDR1 SGHNT, CDR2 YYREEE (reference sequence). Trimming stripped 0 bases from V and 2 bases from J, with 12 bases between. The CDR3 nucleotides read TGTGCCAGCAGCTTGGGGGCAGGGGTCGCCTACGAGCAGTACGTC. This codes for CASSLGAGVAYEQYV.

This chain uses TRBV5-5 with TRBJ1-1; D remains ambiguous. This CDR3 has 15 amino acids. The V gene lost 3 bases and the J gene lost 1 base, with 13 bases spanning the gap. Germline assignment: CDR1 SGHKS and CDR2 YYEKEE (reference sequence). The CDR3 spells CASSSRRQTNTEAFF. CDR3 in DNA: TGTGCCAGCAGCTCACGCAGGCAGACGAACACTGAAGCTTTCTTT.

Remarks on this clone: A read error may produce the germline difference seen at one junction end. J is TRBJ2-1 and V is TRBV24-1, with TRBD2 identical over 10 bases. CDR1 is KGHDR, CDR2 SFDVKD, per germline. CDR3 length equals 12 residues. In DNA, the CDR3 is TGTGCCACCAGTGATTGGACCGGGACTAGCGTCTTC. Translated: CATSDWTGTSVF.